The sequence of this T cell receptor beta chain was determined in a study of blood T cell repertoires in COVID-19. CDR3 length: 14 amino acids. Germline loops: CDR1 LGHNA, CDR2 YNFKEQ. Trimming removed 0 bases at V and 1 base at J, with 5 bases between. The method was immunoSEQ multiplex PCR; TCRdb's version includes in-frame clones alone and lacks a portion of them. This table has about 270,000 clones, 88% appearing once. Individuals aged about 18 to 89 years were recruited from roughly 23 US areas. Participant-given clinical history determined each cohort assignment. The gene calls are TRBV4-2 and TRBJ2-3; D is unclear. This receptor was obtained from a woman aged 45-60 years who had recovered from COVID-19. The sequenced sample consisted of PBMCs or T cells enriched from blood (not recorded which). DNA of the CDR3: TGTGCCAGCAGCCAAGAACCGGGCACAGATACGCAGTATTTT. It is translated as CASSQEPGTDTQYF.